A single sample gave rise to the 31 T cell receptor beta chains below, sequenced in a study of human T cells and chemical hapten exposure. Time point in this sample: pre-sensitization, week 0. The sample's treatment: therapeutic diphenylcyclopropenone sensitization with weekly scalp DPC. TCRdb independently ran MiXCR on the RACE reads; one entry per CDR3 protein. This table holds about 180,000 distinct CDR3 sequences, roughly 30% found once. Sequences were derived from whole blood, sampled in connection with sensitization to the hapten diphenylcyclopropenone (DPC). The receptors here all came from a woman aged 30 to 39 with alopecia areata. Some clones in this sample may be carry-over from other donors' samples.

J is TRBJ2-3 and V is TRBV15, with D unclear. Trimming removed 1 base at V and 5 bases at J, with 10 bases between. CDR1 is LNHNV and CDR2 is YYDKDF in the germline V gene (reference sequence). The length of the CDR3 is 14 residues. In nucleotides, the CDR3 is TGTGCCACCAGCAGAGGCCCCCCAGAAGATACGCAGTATTTT. Translating gives CATSRGPPEDTQYF. Full variable domain (outside the CDR3, taken from reference TRBV15 and TRBJ2-3): DAMVIQNPRYQVTQFGKPVTLSCSQTLNHNVMYWYQQKSSQAPKLLFHYYDKDFNNEADTPDNFQSRRPNTSFCFLDIRSPGLGDTAMYLCATSRGPPEDTQYFGPGTRLTVL.

The gene calls are TRBV7-9 and TRBJ2-3; 9 nucleotides align to TRBD1. This CDR3 comprises 16 residues. The J segment lost 0 bases and the V segment lost 5 bases, leaving 6 bases of the junction unmatched. Germline values: CDR1 SEHNR, CDR2 FQNEAQ (reference sequence). CDR3 nucleotides: TGTGCCAGCAGCCCATGGACAGGGGTTAGCACAGATACGCAGTATTTT. Its protein is CASSPWTGVSTDTQYF.

This clonotype was detected only a few times. This chain connects TRBV4-2 to TRBJ2-3; 8 nucleotides line up with TRBD2. Losses at the gene ends were 4 bases for V and 3 bases for J; bases not matched to a gene: 6. The CDR3 is 15 residues long. Germline CDR1 and CDR2: LGHNA and YNFKEQ. DNA for the CDR3: TGTGCCAGCAGCCCTGGACTAGCCTCTACAGATACGCAGTATTTT. Translation gives CASSPGLASTDTQYF.

This clonotype was detected a few times. The chain joins TRBV7-2 to TRBJ2-3; D is perhaps TRBD1 or TRBD2 (5 bases each). The V end lost 0 bases, the J end lost 5 bases, and 15 bases lay between the germline ends. Germline V lookup: CDR1 SGHTA, CDR2 FQGNSA. This CDR3 has 16 residues. The CDR3 coding sequence is TGTGCCAGCAGCTTAGCGACCGCTGGGGCGGGAGATACGCAGTATTTT. As protein: CASSLATAGAGDTQYF.

This clonotype showed up just a few times. J is TRBJ2-2 and V is TRBV19, with 8 bases identical to TRBD2. This CDR3 region has 16 residues. Germline values: CDR1 LNHDA, CDR2 SQIVND (reference sequence). With 6 bases clipped from V and 6 bases from J, the junction kept 12 bases outside the gene matches. The CDR3 spells CASSPPGLVFSGELFF. In DNA, the CDR3 is TGTGCCAGTAGCCCGCCGGGACTAGTTTTCTCCGGGGAGCTGTTTTTT.

V and J are TRBV29-1 and TRBJ1-3, with a weak D call TRBD1 (5 bases). The V gene lost 7 bases and the J gene lost 2 bases, with 15 bases spanning the gap. The CDR3 covers 14 residues. The germline V gene has CDR1 SQVTM and CDR2 ANQGSEA. The chain's CDR3 is CSAADGTAGNTIYF. CDR3 in DNA: TGCAGCGCCGCGGACGGGACTGCTGGAAACACCATATATTTT.

The chain employs TRBV29-1 and TRBJ2-7; a possible D gene is TRBD2 (6 bases). CDR3 length: 13 amino acids. The V end was cut by 6 bases, the J end by 6 bases, with 18 bases between. Germline CDR1 and CDR2: SQVTM and ANQGSEA. CDR3 amino acids: CSVLQTSLGEQYF. DNA of the CDR3: TGCAGCGTCCTCCAGACTAGTCTGGGCGAGCAGTACTTC.

CDR3 loop: CSARERQGNTEAFF. DNA of the CDR3: TGCAGTGCTAGAGAAAGGCAGGGAAACACTGAAGCTTTCTTT. This sequence joins TRBV20-1 and TRBJ1-1; tentatively, D is TRBD1 (5 bases). CDR3 length: 14 residues. Germline V gene sequence: CDR1 DFQATT, CDR2 SNEGSKA (reference sequence). Deletions cut 0 bases from V and 2 bases from J, with 10 bases between.

This clonotype was seen more than once but under ten times. The V and J genes are TRBV10-1 and TRBJ2-3, with D hard to call. Germline V CDR1 and CDR2: WNHNN, SYGVQD (reference sequence). The germline V and J ends were trimmed by 3 bases and 2 bases, with 15 bases remaining between them. The CDR3 contains 16 residues. The CDR3 loop reads CASSDPLDGTTDTQYF. DNA of the CDR3: TGCGCCAGCAGTGACCCTCTGGACGGTACCACAGATACGCAGTATTTT.

This clonotype was detected ten times or more. The chain carries TRBV5-1 and TRBJ2-5; 8 positions match TRBD1. CDR1 and CDR2 (germline): SGHRS, YFSETQ. Trimming cost V 4 bases and J 4 bases; bases outside gene matches: 12. The CDR3 runs 16 residues. CDR3 nucleotide sequence: TGCGCCAGCAGCCCACACCTGACAGGGGAGGCAGAGACCCAGTACTTC. It translates to CASSPHLTGEAETQYF.

This clonotype was observed a few times. This chain uses TRBV2 with TRBJ2-1; D may be TRBD2 (6 bases). Per germline, CDR1 SNHLY and CDR2 FYNNEI. The CDR3 runs to 14 residues. Trimming took 3 bases from V and 6 from J, leaving 12 bases between them. The CDR3: CASSEEGLPNEQFF. CDR3 bases: TGTGCCAGCAGTGAGGAGGGCCTCCCCAATGAGCAGTTCTTC.

The chain is built from TRBV6-5 and TRBJ2-5, with D perhaps TRBD2 (5 bases). The germline V gene encodes CDR1 MNHEY and CDR2 SVGAGI. CDR3 size: 13 residues. Trimming took 6 bases from V and 6 from J, leaving 14 bases between them. In nucleotides, the CDR3 is TGTGCCAGCAGCCTACACGGAGGACAGACCCAGTACTTC. Translated, it gives CASSLHGGQTQYF.

The chain employs TRBV27 and TRBJ1-1; no definite D call. The CDR3 spans 17 residues. The germline V gene encodes CDR1 MNHEY and CDR2 SMNVEV (reference sequence). Trimming left V 2 bases short and J 8 bases short, with 24 bases between. The CDR3 DNA reads TGTGCCAGCAGTTTAAGAGGGAGAGCCCCTGAGAGAAGGGAAGCTTTCTTT. Protein: CASSLRGRAPERREAFF.

This clonotype was observed a handful of times. V usage is TRBV4-1 and J usage is TRBJ2-1, with D perhaps TRBD1 or TRBD2 (5 bases each). Germline V CDR1 and CDR2: MGHRA, YSYEKL. This CDR3 is 17 amino acids long. Deletions cut 1 base from V and 4 bases from J, with 17 bases between. In nucleotides, the CDR3 is TGCGCCAGCAGCCAAGTCACAATCGGGACCATATACAATGAGCAGTTCTTC. This codes for CASSQVTIGTIYNEQFF.

The chain is built from TRBV19 and TRBJ2-1; weak D call: TRBD2 (5 bases). The CDR3 sequence is 15 residues long. In germline, CDR1 is LNHDA, CDR2 SQIVND (reference sequence). The V end was cut by 7 bases, the J end by 1 base, with 14 bases between. Written as DNA, the CDR3 is TGTGCCAGTACCCTGGGGAGCGGTTCCTACAATGAGCAGTTCTTC. Protein: CASTLGSGSYNEQFF.

This clonotype was detected only a few times. The chain joins TRBV20-1 to TRBJ1-5, with D possibly TRBD1 on 5 matching bases. Trimming left V 4 bases short and J 5 bases short, with 18 bases between. Germline CDR1 and CDR2: DFQATT and SNEGSKA (reference sequence). This CDR3 comprises 15 residues. DNA of the CDR3: TGCAGTGCTACCAGGGATGGGCACATCCATCAGCCCCAGCATTTT. This translates into CSATRDGHIHQPQHF.

This clonotype was counted between two and nine times. The chain has TRBV29-1 and TRBJ2-5, with D unclear. CDR1 SQVTM and CDR2 ANQGSEA come from the germline V gene. The ends were cut back, 3 bases at V and 2 bases at J, with 10 bases in the middle. The CDR3 is 13 amino acids. The CDR3 protein is CSVDRPAQETQYF. The CDR3 region has the DNA TGCAGCGTTGATAGGCCGGCTCAAGAGACCCAGTACTTC.

This chain's CDR3 is CATGAGLTTDTQYF. CDR3 in DNA: TGTGCCACCGGGGCGGGACTCACCACAGATACGCAGTATTTT. V is TRBV10-3 and J is TRBJ2-3, with a possible D match to TRBD2 (6 bases). The CDR3 length is 14 residues. Germline loops: CDR1 ENHRY, CDR2 SYGVKD. Trimming left V 10 bases short and J 2 bases short, with 16 bases between.

The chain couples TRBV6-6 to TRBJ2-7; 7 bases agree with TRBD1. With 6 bases clipped from V and 7 bases from J, the junction kept 9 bases outside the gene matches. From germline, CDR1 is MNHNY and CDR2 SVGAGI (reference sequence). The CDR3 is 13 amino acids. The CDR3 coding sequence is TGTGCCAGCAGCACGGACAGGCCGGGGGAGCAGTACTTC. Its protein product is CASSTDRPGEQYF.

This clonotype was found a few times. The V gene is TRBV9, the J gene TRBJ2-3, with D uncertain. CDR3 length equals 15 residues. Trimming took off 3 bases at V and 1 base at J, with 12 bases between the two ends. Germline assignment: CDR1 SGDLS and CDR2 YYNGEE. CDR3 DNA: TGTGCCAGCAGCGCCCGGACCGGCCGCACAGATACGCAGTATTTT. It specifies CASSARTGRTDTQYF.

As regards this clonotype: The junction departs from germline at one end; a sequencing error may be responsible. V gene TRBV5-5 combines with J gene TRBJ2-5; possibly TRBD2 for D (5 bases). Germline CDR1 SGHKS, CDR2 YYEKEE (reference sequence). This CDR3 contains 15 residues. As DNA, the CDR3 is TGTGCCAGCAGCTTGGAGGCTAGCCGCCAAGAGACCCACTACTTC. The encoded protein is CASSLEASRQETHYF. The full variable domain, completed using reference TRBV5-5 and TRBJ2-5, is DAGVTQSPTHLIKTRGQQVTLRCSPISGHKSVSWYQQVLGQGPQFIFQYYEKEERGRGNFPDRFSARQFPNYSSELNVNALLLGDSALYLCASSLEASRQETHYFGPGTRLLVL.

This clonotype was recorded a few times. This rearrangement joins TRBV3-1 to TRBJ2-5; D gene unclear. From germline, CDR1 is LGHDT and CDR2 YNNKEL (reference sequence). V was shortened by 3 bases and J by 1 base, with 9 bases between the two germline ends. The CDR3 is made up of 14 amino acids. The CDR3 is CASSHVWGQETQYF. CDR3 nucleotides: TGTGCCAGCAGCCACGTATGGGGCCAAGAGACCCAGTACTTC.

This chain joins TRBV29-1 and TRBJ2-7, with 8 bases matching TRBD1. Germline assignment: CDR1 SQVTM and CDR2 ANQGSEA. This CDR3 comprises 15 residues. The J segment lost 1 base and the V segment lost 7 bases, leaving 12 bases of the junction unmatched. CDR3 sequence (DNA): TGCAGCGCCCGGGCCGACAGGGGTATATCCTACGAGCAGTACTTC. As protein: CSARADRGISYEQYF.

V usage is TRBV4-1 and J usage is TRBJ1-2; D gene ambiguous. The germline V gene has CDR1 MGHRA and CDR2 YSYEKL. The CDR3 totals 12 residues. V lost 1 base, J lost 5 bases, and 5 bases lay in between. CDR3 DNA sequence: TGCGCCAGCAGCCAAGGGGAGTATGGCTACACCTTC. It is translated as CASSQGEYGYTF.

This rearrangement joins TRBV6-2 or TRBV6-3 to TRBJ2-1; 7 nucleotides match TRBD1. Germline V lookup: CDR1 MNHEY, CDR2 SVGEGT. The CDR3 contains 15 residues. Trimming at V came to 5 bases and at J to 9 bases, leaving 13 bases not matched to a gene. CDR3 bases: TGTGCCAGCAGTCAGAAACCGGACAGGAAAACTGAGCAGTTCTTC. Protein sequence: CASSQKPDRKTEQFF.

The chain combines TRBV2 with TRBJ2-5; D unclear. The ends were cut back, 6 bases at V and 0 bases at J, with 11 bases in the middle. CDR1 is SNHLY, CDR2 FYNNEI, per germline. This CDR3 has 14 residues. The CDR3 coding sequence is TGTGCCAGCAGGCAAGGGCAGTACCAAGAGACCCAGTACTTC. This sequence encodes CASRQGQYQETQYF.

The rearrangement joins TRBV7-9 to TRBJ1-6; D gene uncertain. Germline V gene sequence: CDR1 SEHNR, CDR2 FQNEAQ (reference sequence). This CDR3 spans 15 amino acids. V lost 5 bases and J lost 0, with 8 bases in between. The CDR3 sequence: CASSAQSSYNSPLHF. As DNA, the CDR3 is TGTGCCAGCAGCGCGCAGAGCTCCTATAATTCACCCCTCCACTTT.

This clonotype was counted between two and nine times. V usage is TRBV6-6 and J usage is TRBJ1-1, with D uncertain. Germline loops: CDR1 MNHNY, CDR2 SVGAGI (reference sequence). V lost 2 bases and J lost 5, with 12 bases in between. The CDR3 consists of 14 residues. In DNA form, the CDR3 reads TGTGCCAGCAGTTACGGGCTATTGGGAACTGAAGCTTTCTTT. It yields the protein CASSYGLLGTEAFF.

The chain recombines TRBV28 with TRBJ2-7; the D is unclear. The CDR3 runs 12 residues. The ends were cut back, 1 base at V and 6 bases at J, with 7 bases in the middle. The germline CDR1 and CDR2 sequences are MDHEN and SYDVKM. DNA of the CDR3: TGTGCCAGCAGTTTATTAATTGGCGAGCAGTACTTC. It codes for CASSLLIGEQYF. Full variable domain (remainder filled in from reference TRBV28 and TRBJ2-7): DVKVTQSSRYLVKRTGEKVFLECVQDMDHENMFWYRQDPGLGLRLIYFSYDVKMKEKGDIPEGYSVSREKKERFSLILESASTNQTSMYLCASSLLIGEQYFGPGTRLTVT.

The J gene is TRBJ1-4, the V gene TRBV7-3; maybe TRBD1 (5 bases). V lost 1 base and J 5 bases, leaving 17 bases between the germline ends. Germline V gene sequence: CDR1 SGHTA, CDR2 FQGTGA. This CDR3 has 17 residues. CDR3 sequence reads: CASSLISQAGPNEKLFF. The CDR3 region has the DNA TGTGCCAGCAGCTTAATATCCCAGGCGGGACCAAATGAAAAACTGTTTTTT. The whole variable domain, filled in from reference TRBV7-3 and TRBJ1-4, reads GAGVSQTPSNKVTEKGKYVELRCDPISGHTALYWYRQSLGQGPEFLIYFQGTGAADDSGLPNDRFFAVRPEGSVSTLKIQRTERGDSAVYLCASSLISQAGPNEKLFFGSGTQLSVL.

This clonotype was observed a few times. This CDR3 is CASSLAQGEQYF. Here the CDR3 DNA reads TGTGCCAGCAGTTTAGCCCAGGGCGAGCAGTACTTC. The V gene is TRBV28, the J gene TRBJ2-7; TRBD1 is a possible D gene (5 bases). Germline V gives CDR1 MDHEN, CDR2 SYDVKM. CDR3 length equals 12 residues. V was pared by 2 bases and J by 6 bases, with 8 bases between.